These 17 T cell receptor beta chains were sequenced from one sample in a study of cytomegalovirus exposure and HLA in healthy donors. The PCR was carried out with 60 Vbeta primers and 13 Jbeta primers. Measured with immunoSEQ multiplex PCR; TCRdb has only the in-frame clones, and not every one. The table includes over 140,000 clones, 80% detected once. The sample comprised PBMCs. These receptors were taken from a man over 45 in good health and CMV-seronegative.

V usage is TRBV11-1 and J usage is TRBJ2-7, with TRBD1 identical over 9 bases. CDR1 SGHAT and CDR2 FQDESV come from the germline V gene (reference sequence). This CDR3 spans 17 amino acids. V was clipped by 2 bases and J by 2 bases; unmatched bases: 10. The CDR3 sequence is CASSLTTGTGPAYEQYF. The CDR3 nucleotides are TGTGCCAGCAGCTTAACTACCGGGACAGGGCCTGCCTACGAGCAGTACTTC.

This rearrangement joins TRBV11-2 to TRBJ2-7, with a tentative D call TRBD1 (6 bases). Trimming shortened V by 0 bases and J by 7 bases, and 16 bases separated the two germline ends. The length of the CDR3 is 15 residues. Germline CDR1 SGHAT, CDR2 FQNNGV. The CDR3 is CASSLEGTLQGEQYF. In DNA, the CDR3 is TGTGCCAGCAGCTTAGAGGGGACCCTACAGGGTGAGCAGTACTTC.

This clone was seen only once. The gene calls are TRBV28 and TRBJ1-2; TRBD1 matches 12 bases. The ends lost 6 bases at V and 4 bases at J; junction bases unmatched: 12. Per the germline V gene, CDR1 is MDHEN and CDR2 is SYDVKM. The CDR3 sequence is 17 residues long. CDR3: CASSSGTGGAVGYGYTF. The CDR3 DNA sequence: TGTGCCAGCAGCTCCGGGACAGGGGGCGCGGTGGGCTATGGCTACACCTTC.

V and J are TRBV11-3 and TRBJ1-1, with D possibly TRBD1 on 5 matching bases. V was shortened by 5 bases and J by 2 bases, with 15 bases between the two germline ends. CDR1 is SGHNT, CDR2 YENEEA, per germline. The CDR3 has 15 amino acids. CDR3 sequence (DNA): TGTGCCAGCAGCCCCCTCGCCCGGACAAACACTGAAGCTTTCTTT. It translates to CASSPLARTNTEAFF.

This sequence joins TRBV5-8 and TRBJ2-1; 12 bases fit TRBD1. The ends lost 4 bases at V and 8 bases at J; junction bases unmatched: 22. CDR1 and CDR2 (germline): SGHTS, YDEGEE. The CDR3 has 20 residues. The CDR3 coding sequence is TGTGCCAGCAGCCGGGGGGACAGGGGGCGCGTTAGGTGGATCGTGGATGAGCAGTTCTTC. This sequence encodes CASSRGDRGRVRWIVDEQFF.

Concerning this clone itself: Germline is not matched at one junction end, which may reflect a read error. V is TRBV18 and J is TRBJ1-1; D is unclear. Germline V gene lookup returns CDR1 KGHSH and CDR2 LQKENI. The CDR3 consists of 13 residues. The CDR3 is CASSPQWNSEAFF. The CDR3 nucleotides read TGTGCCAGCTCACCCCAATGGAACAGTGAAGCTTTCTTT.

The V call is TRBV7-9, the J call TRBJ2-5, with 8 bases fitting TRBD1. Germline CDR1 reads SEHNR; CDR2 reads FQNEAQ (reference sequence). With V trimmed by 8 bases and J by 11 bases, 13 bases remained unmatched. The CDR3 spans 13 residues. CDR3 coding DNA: TGTGCCAGCCTCGGGACAGGAGTATGGGAGCAGTACTTC. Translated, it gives CASLGTGVWEQYF.

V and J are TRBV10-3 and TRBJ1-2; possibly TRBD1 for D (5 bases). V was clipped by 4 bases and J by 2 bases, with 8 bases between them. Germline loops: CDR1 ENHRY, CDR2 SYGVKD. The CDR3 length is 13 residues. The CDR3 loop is CAISGRQNYGYTF. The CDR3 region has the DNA TGTGCCATCAGTGGGAGACAGAACTATGGCTACACCTTC.

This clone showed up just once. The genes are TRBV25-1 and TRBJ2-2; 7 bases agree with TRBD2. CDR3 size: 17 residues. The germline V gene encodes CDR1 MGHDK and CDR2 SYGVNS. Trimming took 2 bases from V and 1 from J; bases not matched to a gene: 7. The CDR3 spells CASSERRASGNTGELFF. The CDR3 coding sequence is TGTGCCAGCAGTGAACGGAGGGCTAGCGGGAACACCGGGGAGCTGTTTTTT.

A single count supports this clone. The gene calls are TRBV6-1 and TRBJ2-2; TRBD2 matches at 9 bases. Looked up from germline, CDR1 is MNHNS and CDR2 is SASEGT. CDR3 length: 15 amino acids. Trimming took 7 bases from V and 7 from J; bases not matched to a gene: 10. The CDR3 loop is CASIETSGPLGELFF. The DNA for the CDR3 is TGTGCCAGCATTGAGACTAGCGGCCCTCTCGGGGAGCTGTTTTTT.

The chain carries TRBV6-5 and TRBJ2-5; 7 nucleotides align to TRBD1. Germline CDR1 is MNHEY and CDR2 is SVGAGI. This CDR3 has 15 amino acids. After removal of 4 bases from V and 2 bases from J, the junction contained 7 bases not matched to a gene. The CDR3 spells CASSSHRGRQETQYF. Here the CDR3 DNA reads TGTGCCAGCAGTTCGCACAGGGGTCGGCAAGAGACCCAGTACTTC.

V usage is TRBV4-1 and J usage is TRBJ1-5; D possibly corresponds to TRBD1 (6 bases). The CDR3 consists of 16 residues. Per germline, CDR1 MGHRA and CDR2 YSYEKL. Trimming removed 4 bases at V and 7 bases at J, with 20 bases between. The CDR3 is CASSPQDYRVNQPQHF. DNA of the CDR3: TGCGCCAGCAGCCCTCAGGATTACAGGGTTAACCAGCCCCAGCATTTT.

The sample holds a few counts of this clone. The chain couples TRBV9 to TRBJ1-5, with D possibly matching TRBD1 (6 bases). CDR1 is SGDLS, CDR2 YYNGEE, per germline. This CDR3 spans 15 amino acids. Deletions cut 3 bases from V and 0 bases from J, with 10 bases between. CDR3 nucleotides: TGTGCCAGCAGCGAAGGGGGGGATAGCAATCAGCCCCAGCATTTT. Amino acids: CASSEGGDSNQPQHF.

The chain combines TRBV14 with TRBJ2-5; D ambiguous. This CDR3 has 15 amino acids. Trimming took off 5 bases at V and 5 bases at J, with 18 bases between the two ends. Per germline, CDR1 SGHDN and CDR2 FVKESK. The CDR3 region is CASSDPLAFGETQYF. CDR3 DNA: TGTGCCAGCAGCGACCCTCTCGCGTTCGGGGAGACCCAGTACTTC.

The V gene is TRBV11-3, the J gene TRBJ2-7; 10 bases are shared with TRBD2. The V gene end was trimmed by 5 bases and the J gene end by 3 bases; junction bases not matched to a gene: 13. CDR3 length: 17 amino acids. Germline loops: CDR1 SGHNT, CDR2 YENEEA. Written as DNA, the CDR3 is TGTGCCAGCAGCCCACCACCTCAGCGGGGGGGCTTCTACGAGCAGTACTTC. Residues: CASSPPPQRGGFYEQYF.

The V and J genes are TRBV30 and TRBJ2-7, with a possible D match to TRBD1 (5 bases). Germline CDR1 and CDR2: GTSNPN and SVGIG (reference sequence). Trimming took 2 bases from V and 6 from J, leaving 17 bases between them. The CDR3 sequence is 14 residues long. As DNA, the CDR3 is TGTGCCTGGAGTATACCTGGCAGGGCCTCCGAGCAGTACTTC. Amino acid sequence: CAWSIPGRASEQYF.

The CDR3 loop is CASSRGLTGEVYGYTF. The CDR3 DNA is TGTGCCAGCAGTAGAGGGCTAACAGGGGAGGTCTATGGCTACACCTTC. The genes are TRBV2 and TRBJ1-2, with TRBD1 identical over 7 bases. The junction had 13 bases not matched to a gene; V was cut back by 5 bases and J by 4 bases. The CDR3 has 16 residues. In germline, CDR1 is SNHLY, CDR2 FYNNEI.